Listed below are T cell receptor beta chains from one sample, sequenced in a study of cytomegalovirus exposure and HLA in healthy donors. The table came from immunoSEQ multiplex PCR; TCRdb's copy has only in-frame clones and leaves some out. The table lists 160,000 or so clones, about 80% of them singletons. Sequenced sample: PBMCs. The source of these receptors is a young man in good health and CMV-seronegative. Each CDR3 is given with its conserved first and last residue. The D gene is left open where the match is weak. Size is stated for part of the rows, as once, few or many counts, or as a class when the clone is expanded.

>TRBV19|.|TRBJ2-1|.
CASSTPRRDGDEQFF
TGTGCCAGTAGTACCCCCCGCAGAGACGGGGATGAGCAGTTCTTC
>TRBV5-1|.|TRBJ2-3|.
CASSLLFPPDTQYF
TGCGCCAGCAGCTTGTTGTTCCCTCCAGATACGCAGTATTTT
>TRBV9|.|TRBJ2-5|once
CASSVLGDWETQYF
TGTGCCAGCAGCGTACTGGGAGATTGGGAGACCCAGTACTTC
>TRBV4-2|TRBD2|TRBJ2-7|.
CASSQPSGSSYEQYF
TGTGCCAGCAGCCAACCTAGCGGGAGCTCCTACGAGCAGTACTTC
>TRBV19|TRBD2|TRBJ2-7|.
CASSIETSGGLYEQYF
TGTGCCAGTAGTATAGAGACTAGCGGGGGCCTTTACGAGCAGTACTTC
>TRBV25-1|.|TRBJ2-7|.
CASSEYGATYEQYF
TGTGCCAGCAGTGAATATGGGGCAACCTACGAGCAGTACTTC
>TRBV6-5|.|TRBJ2-7|.
CASSYSNTGAYEQYF
TGTGCCAGCAGTTACTCGAATACCGGGGCCTACGAGCAGTACTTC
>TRBV28|.|TRBJ2-3|few
CASTLRRGGPDTQYF
TGTGCCAGCACCCTCCGGAGGGGGGGCCCAGATACGCAGTATTTT
>TRBV5-6|TRBD2|TRBJ2-1|.
CASSLYKAGGSEQFF
TGTGCCAGCAGCTTGTATAAGGCGGGAGGGTCTGAGCAGTTCTTC
>TRBV10-1|TRBD2|TRBJ2-1|.
CASSPELAGVNEQFF
TGCGCCAGCAGCCCCGAACTAGCGGGAGTTAATGAGCAGTTCTTC
>TRBV11-1|TRBD1|TRBJ1-2|.
CASSKDRVNYGYTF
TGTGCCAGCAGCAAGGACAGGGTCAACTATGGCTACACCTTC
>TRBV28|.|TRBJ1-1|.
CASSLYGGLEAFF
TGTGCCAGCAGTTTATATGGGGGCCTTGAAGCTTTCTTT
>TRBV6-6|.|TRBJ1-4|few
CVTNQAPGEKLFF
TGTGTAACCAATCAAGCGCCCGGTGAAAAACTGTTTTTT
>TRBV18|TRBD1|TRBJ1-5|.
CASSSQGGSNQPQHF
TGTGCCAGCTCGTCACAGGGGGGTAGCAATCAGCCCCAGCATTTT
>TRBV30|TRBD1|TRBJ1-2|.
CARGAWDRGDYGYTF
TGTGCCCGGGGGGCATGGGACAGGGGTGACTATGGCTACACCTTC
>TRBV19|.|TRBJ2-1|.
CASSIVGGTGSYNEQFF
TGTGCCAGTAGTATAGTCGGCGGTACTGGATCCTACAATGAGCAGTTCTTC
>TRBV7-6|.|TRBJ1-5|.
CASSLGGTKPQHF
TGTGCCAGCAGCTTAGGGGGGACAAAGCCCCAGCATTTT
>TRBV11-2|TRBD2|TRBJ2-3|.
CASSRGGPDTQYF
TGTGCCAGCAGTCGCGGGGGGCCGGATACGCAGTATTTT
>TRBV5-1|.|TRBJ1-1|.
CASSLVQTEAFF
TGCGCCAGCAGCTTGGTCCAAACTGAAGCTTTCTTT
>TRBV6-6|.|TRBJ1-1|few
CASRPTDRNTEAFF
TGTGCCAGCAGACCTACCGACAGGAACACTGAAGCTTTCTTT
>TRBV28|TRBD1|TRBJ2-6|once
CASSPSRTGTGANVLTF
TGTGCCAGCAGTCCCTCCCGGACAGGGACTGGGGCCAACGTCCTGACTTTC
>TRBV30|.|TRBJ2-5|.
CAWSRQGQETQYF
TGTGCCTGGAGTAGGCAGGGCCAAGAGACCCAGTACTTC
>TRBV4-3|TRBD1|TRBJ1-2|.
CASSQDLRGPNYGYTF
TGCGCCAGCAGCCAAGATCTTAGGGGGCCTAACTATGGCTACACCTTC
>TRBV28|.|TRBJ1-3|once
CASLPQLGNTIYF
TGTGCCTCCCTTCCGCAGCTAGGTAACACCATATATTTT
>TRBV11-3|.|TRBJ2-1|.
CASSIRRHPWGESSYNEQFF
TGTGCCAGCAGCATACGTAGGCACCCCTGGGGGGAGAGCTCCTACAATGAGCAGTTCTTC
>TRBV27|.|TRBJ1-1|.
CASSPGGNTEAFF
TGTGCCAGCAGCCCGGGGGGAAACACTGAAGCTTTCTTT
>TRBV15|TRBD2|TRBJ2-3|.
CAIGAGAGTDTQYF
TGTGCCATCGGGGCGGGAGCTGGCACAGATACGCAGTATTTT
>TRBV11-2|.|TRBJ2-1|.
CASSLDIKSEQFF
TGTGCCAGCAGCTTAGATATCAAGAGCGAGCAGTTCTTC
>TRBV4-2|TRBD2|TRBJ2-7|.
CASSPWPTSGRAPSYEQYF
TGTGCCAGCAGCCCCTGGCCGACTAGCGGGCGTGCTCCTTCCTACGAGCAGTACTTC
>TRBV10-3|.|TRBJ2-7|few
CAIKLDSLPYEQYF
TGTGCCATCAAATTGGACAGTCTGCCCTACGAGCAGTACTTC
>TRBV10-2|.|TRBJ1-2|.
CASSESGSYGYTF
TGCGCCAGCAGTGAGTCCGGGAGCTATGGCTACACCTTC
>TRBV5-1|.|TRBJ2-3|.
CASSLGRGSTDTQYF
TGCGCCAGCAGCTTGGGGCGGGGTAGCACAGATACGCAGTATTTT
>TRBV2|.|TRBJ2-7|.
CASTGTTYEQYF
TGTGCCAGCACCGGGACAACCTACGAGCAGTACTTC
>TRBV5-6|.|TRBJ2-2|.
CASSTQGIYTGELFF
TGTGCCAGCAGCACTCAGGGGATCTACACCGGGGAGCTGTTTTTT
>TRBV28|.|TRBJ2-7|.
CASSLLAGRYEQYF
TGTGCCAGCAGTTTATTGGCGGGGAGGTACGAGCAGTACTTC
>TRBV30|TRBD2|TRBJ2-3|once
CAWSVIAGEGTQYF
TGTGCCTGGAGTGTAATAGCGGGAGAAGGTACGCAGTATTTT
>TRBV7-9|TRBD1|TRBJ2-6|.
CASSLPGQGSSGANVLTF
TGTGCCAGCAGCCTTCCGGGACAGGGATCATCTGGGGCCAACGTCCTGACTTTC
>TRBV19|TRBD1|TRBJ1-1|.
CASKDRGLLNTEAFF
TGTGCCAGCAAGGACAGGGGGCTCTTAAACACTGAAGCTTTCTTT
>TRBV7-2|.|TRBJ2-7|.
CASSFSPSSYEQYF
TGTGCCAGCAGCTTCTCGCCCAGCTCCTACGAGCAGTACTTC
>TRBV19|.|TRBJ1-5|few
CASSIVRRRGQPQHF
TGTGCCAGTAGTATAGTAAGGAGGAGGGGTCAGCCCCAGCATTTT
>TRBV18|TRBD1|TRBJ1-5|.
CASSLSGTGSNQPQHF
TGTGCCAGCTCACTATCCGGGACAGGCAGCAATCAGCCCCAGCATTTT
>TRBV30|TRBD2|TRBJ2-1|once
CAWSVLAGVVEQFF
TGTGCCTGGAGTGTACTAGCGGGAGTGGTTGAGCAGTTCTTC
>TRBV30|.|TRBJ2-7|.
CAWNLPSRYEQYF
TGTGCCTGGAACCTGCCATCTAGGTACGAGCAGTACTTC
>TRBV10-2|.|TRBJ1-2|.
CASSESGRGTDYGYTF
TGCGCCAGCAGTGAGTCTGGGCGGGGGACGGACTATGGCTACACCTTC
>TRBV7-3|.|TRBJ1-1|.
CASSLQRDTEAFF
TGTGCCAGCAGCTTACAGCGGGACACTGAAGCTTTCTTT
>TRBV4-1|TRBD2|TRBJ2-1|.
CASSHVAGGYNEQFF
TGCGCCAGCAGCCACGTAGCGGGCGGCTACAATGAGCAGTTCTTC
>TRBV5-5|.|TRBJ2-1|.
CASSFTGNEQFF
TGTGCCAGCAGCTTTACGGGAAATGAGCAGTTCTTC
>TRBV6-1|.|TRBJ2-7|.
CASRLGLNSYEQYF
TGTGCCAGCAGGTTAGGACTGAACTCCTACGAGCAGTACTTC
>TRBV19|.|TRBJ2-7|.
CATQRTTDYEQYF
TGTGCCACCCAGAGGACTACTGACTACGAGCAGTACTTC
>TRBV27|TRBD2|TRBJ2-3|.
CASSSPGTITDTQYF
TGTGCCAGCAGTTCCCCCGGGACTATCACAGATACGCAGTATTTT
>TRBV19|.|TRBJ2-5|.
CASSISGETQYF
TGTGCCAGTAGTATTTCAGGGGAGACCCAGTACTTC